The 16 T cell receptor beta chains below all came from one sample that was sequenced in a study of CD8+CD57+ T cells in acquired aplastic anemia. The TCR beta profiling, which covered VDJ combination and CDR3 sequence, was carried out using genomic DNA as the template. TCRdb reprocessed the reads with MiXCR, giving one entry per CDR3 protein. This table holds about 150,000 distinct CDR3 sequences, approximately 52% found once. Only patients with CD8+CD57+ cell expansion on flow cytometry were chosen for sequencing. Sequenced: sorted CD4+, CD8+, or CD8+CD57+ T cells (not recorded which) from PBMCs. These receptor sequences come from a human donor with aplastic anemia.

Turning to this clonotype: A read error is possible here, since a much larger clone lies one base away. The J gene is TRBJ1-5, the V gene TRBV2, with D possibly being TRBD1 (5 bases). The CDR3 sequence is 16 residues long. The germline V gene has CDR1 SNHLY and CDR2 FYNNEI. CDR3 sequence: CASSSTVRDPNRPQHF. In nucleotides, the CDR3 is TGTGCCAGCAGTTCAACCGTCAGGGACCCGAATCGGCCCCAGCATTTT. Full variable domain (rest looked up from reference TRBV2 and TRBJ1-5): EPEVTQTPSHQVTQMGQEVILRCVPISNHLYFYWYRQILGQKVEFLVSFYNNEISEKSEIFDDQFSVERPDGSNFTLKIRSTKLEDSAMYFCASSSTVRDPNRPQHFGDGTRLSIL.

The chain is built from TRBV9 and TRBJ2-2; TRBD2 agrees at 7 bases. Per germline, CDR1 SGDLS and CDR2 YYNGEE. Trimming cost V 6 bases and J 7 bases; bases outside gene matches: 0. The CDR3 runs 11 residues. The CDR3 nucleotides read TGTGCCAGCAAGCGGGGCGGGGAGCTGTTTTTT. Encoded protein: CASKRGGELFF.

In DNA, the CDR3 is TGTGCCAGCAGTTACTCTCGTTTCGAGACCCAGTACTTC. Translated, it gives CASSYSRFETQYF. This chain links TRBV6-2 or TRBV6-3 with TRBJ2-5; D remains ambiguous. The V end was cut by 0 bases, the J end by 5 bases, with 7 bases between. CDR1 is MNHEY, CDR2 SVGEGT, per germline. CDR3 length: 13 amino acids.

In this sample, this clonotype turned up many times. The rearrangement links TRBV12-3 or TRBV12-4 to TRBJ1-2; D is unresolved. V was clipped by 6 bases and J by 4 bases, with 9 bases between them. This CDR3 has 12 residues. CDR3 bases: TGTGCCAGCAGCGACTCTGCCTATGGCTACACCTTC. Residues: CASSDSAYGYTF.

The CDR3 nucleotides are TGTGCCAGCAGCCCGACTCTCTACGAGCAGTACTTC. Protein: CASSPTLYEQYF. The chain combines TRBV7-9 with TRBJ2-7; D remains ambiguous. V was shortened by 5 bases and J by 3 bases, with 8 bases between the two germline ends. This CDR3 has 12 amino acids. Per germline, CDR1 SEHNR and CDR2 FQNEAQ (reference sequence).

This clonotype was detected many times. V and J are TRBV5-4 and TRBJ2-7, with no clear D. Germline V CDR1 and CDR2: SGHNT, YYREEE (reference sequence). The CDR3 spans 14 residues. V gave up 4 bases and J gave up 2 bases, with 13 bases separating them. The CDR3 here is CASSPTAATYEQYF. DNA of the CDR3: TGTGCCAGCAGCCCTACAGCTGCCACCTACGAGCAGTACTTC.

The chain is built from TRBV27 and TRBJ1-5; D is unresolved. From germline, CDR1 is MNHEY and CDR2 SMNVEV (reference sequence). V was clipped by 1 base and J by 3 bases, with 4 bases between them. There are 13 residues in the CDR3. The CDR3 DNA is TGTGCCAGCAGTTTATTGACCAATCAGCCCCAGCATTTT. Translated: CASSLLTNQPQHF.

This rearrangement joins TRBV29-1 to TRBJ1-2; 9 nucleotides agree with TRBD1. The CDR3 extends over 13 amino acids. Germline CDR1 and CDR2: SQVTM and ANQGSEA. The V segment lost 6 bases and the J segment 4 bases; nucleotides outside the gene matches: 6. This chain's CDR3 is CSVRQGEGYGYTF. CDR3 nucleotides: TGCAGCGTACGACAGGGGGAGGGCTATGGCTACACCTTC.

Remarks on this clonotype: A much larger clonotype is one base distant, so this may be a read error. The chain uses TRBV5-6 and TRBJ1-1; weak D call: TRBD1 (6 bases). V dropped 0 bases and J dropped 6 bases, with 9 bases sitting between them. This CDR3 contains 13 residues. Germline assignment: CDR1 SGHDT and CDR2 YYEEEE. CDR3 DNA: TGTGCCAGCAGCTTGGCGGGGGGGCCTGAAGCTTTCTTT. The encoded protein is CASSLAGGPEAFF.

This sequence joins TRBV24-1 and TRBJ2-7; D is uncertain. V was clipped by 3 bases and J by 3 bases, with 5 bases between them. This CDR3 is 12 amino acids long. The germline CDR1 and CDR2 sequences are KGHDR and SFDVKD. For the CDR3, the DNA is TGTGCCACCAGTGATCCTAACTACGAGCAGTACTTC. This sequence encodes CATSDPNYEQYF.

The gene calls are TRBV7-9 and TRBJ1-4, with D hard to call. This CDR3 comprises 12 residues. V lost 9 bases and J 8 bases, leaving 13 bases between the germline ends. Germline loops: CDR1 SEHNR, CDR2 FQNEAQ (reference sequence). The CDR3 spells CASGRFAEKLFF. CDR3 sequence (DNA): TGTGCCAGTGGGAGGTTTGCCGAAAAACTGTTTTTT.

The chain links TRBV11-3 to TRBJ1-6; D perhaps matches TRBD1 (5 bases). V dropped 5 bases and J dropped 12 bases, with 17 bases sitting between them. CDR1 is SGHNT, CDR2 YENEEA, per germline. The CDR3 length is 14 residues. CDR3 amino acids: CASSQGLVGVPLHF. For the CDR3, the DNA is TGTGCCAGCAGCCAAGGACTAGTAGGGGTACCCCTCCACTTT. The variable domain in full, completed from reference TRBV11-3 and TRBJ1-6, reads EAGVVQSPRYKIIEKKQPVAFWCNPISGHNTLYWYLQNLGQGPELLIRYENEEAVDDSQLPKDRFSAERLKGVDSTLKIQPAELGDSAVYLCASSQGLVGVPLHFGNGTRLTVT.

This clonotype has ten or more counts. The rearrangement links TRBV12-3 or TRBV12-4 to TRBJ2-1, with 9 bases matching TRBD2. CDR3 length: 12 residues. V trimming: 10 bases; J trimming: 6 bases; junction bases outside the gene matches: 4. The CDR3: CAIRGGGNEQFF. In nucleotides, the CDR3 is TGTGCCATCCGCGGGGGGGGCAATGAGCAGTTCTTC.

This chain uses TRBV5-4 with TRBJ1-1; D is undetermined. Trimming removed 4 bases at V and 1 base at J, with 8 bases between. The CDR3 consists of 13 residues. Germline CDR1 SGHNT, CDR2 YYREEE (reference sequence). CDR3 coding DNA: TGTGCCAGCAGCCTTCCTGCGAACACTGAAGCTTTCTTT. Protein: CASSLPANTEAFF. Complete variable domain (other parts from reference TRBV5-4 and TRBJ1-1): ETGVTQSPTHLIKTRGQQVTLRCSSQSGHNTVSWYQQALGQGPQFIFQYYREEENGRGNFPPRFSGLQFPNYSSELNVNALELDDSALYLCASSLPANTEAFFGQGTRLTVV.

As for this clonotype: The junction does not match germline at one end; this may be a read error. The J gene is TRBJ2-5, the V gene TRBV7-8; TRBD2 aligns across 13 bases. The CDR3 covers 15 residues. Germline V gene lookup returns CDR1 SGHVS and CDR2 FQNEAQ. The CDR3 sequence: CASSLVGTSGALIGF. The CDR3 nucleotides are TGTGCCAGCAGCTTAGTCGGGACTAGCGGGGCCCTGATAGGCTTC.

In its sample, this clonotype was seen once. The chain carries TRBV19 and TRBJ2-1; D possibly corresponds to TRBD1 (5 bases). V lost 5 bases and J 8 bases, leaving 10 bases between the germline ends. The CDR3 runs 12 residues. Germline assignment: CDR1 LNHDA and CDR2 SQIVND (reference sequence). CDR3 DNA: TGTGCCAGTAGTGTCCGCAGGGATGAGCAGTTCTTC. Its protein is CASSVRRDEQFF. Variable domain in full (rest from reference TRBV19 and TRBJ2-1): DGGITQSPKYLFRKEGQNVTLSCEQNLNHDAMYWYRQDPGQGLRLIYYSQIVNDFQKGDIAEGYSVSREKKESFPLTVTSAQKNPTAFYLCASSVRRDEQFFGPGTRLTVL.